In its sample, the clone carrying this T cell receptor (beta chain) was seen once. This sample stems from a study of blood T cell repertoires in COVID-19. Looking at the study overall: Samples of COVID-19 (acute and convalescent) were obtained from the United States, Italy and Spain. PBMCs, B-cell-depleted T cells, or T cells were the source of the cDNA or gDNA that made up the material.

Authors' analysis steps: Nucleated cell number was recorded as an estimate derived from reference gene primer amplification. The data were produced by immunoSEQ multiplex PCR, yet TCRdb's version contains in-frame clones alone and is incomplete. Clone size and the V and J calls come from that table; the DNA yielded D and trimming. The sample shows 300,000 to 450,000 clones, roughly 86% of them seen only once. The CDR3 extends over 16 amino acids. V shed 3 bases and J 10 bases; nucleotides not matched to a gene: 10. Germline V gene data show CDR1 as SGHTA and CDR2 as FQGTGA. This sequence originates from a human donor in a cohort sampled during active COVID-19. The chain links TRBV7-3 to TRBJ2-3; 13 bases map to TRBD2. Sequences were obtained from peripheral blood. The CDR3 nucleotides are TGTGCCAGCAGCTTGGGACTAGCGGGACCCCGGGGCGCGCAGTATTTT. This codes for CASSLGLAGPRGAQYF.